This section outlines one TCR beta chain sequence together with its context. Its antigen is unknown. This record belongs to a study of cytomegalovirus exposure and HLA in healthy donors. Study at large: There were around 390 genotyped donors. Of these, 75% to 85% fell in the genetic ancestry cluster associated with self-reported Caucasian donors. Study-wide results and limits: Previous analysis showed most TCR beta V segments were productive about 87% or about 30% of the time. Accounts indicate the classifier identified cytomegalovirus status with strong specificity and sensitivity. Some segments of the V type, notably TRBV6-2 and TRBV6-3, were excluded as indistinguishable.

CDR3 size: 16 residues. J gave up 0 bases and V 4 bases, and 6 bases lay outside the gene matches. Germline CDR1 SEHNR, CDR2 FQNEAQ (reference sequence). Vbeta (60) and Jbeta (13) primers were used in the PCR. Clones were read by immunoSEQ multiplex PCR, and TCRdb kept only the in-frame ones, dropping some. This sample's clone table lists 65,000 to 85,000 clones. The chain carries TRBV7-9 and TRBJ1-3; TRBD1 agrees at 7 bases. Sequenced material: PBMCs. The clonotype was recovered from a woman aged 60-70 years in good health and CMV-seronegative. The CDR3 is CASSSQGTVSGNTIYF. CDR3 DNA sequence: TGTGCCAGCAGCTCTCAAGGGACAGTCTCTGGAAACACCATATATTTT. Full variable domain (rest looked up from reference TRBV7-9 and TRBJ1-3): DTGVSQNPRHKITKRGQNVTFRCDPISEHNRLYWYRQTLGQGPEFLTYFQNEAQLEKSRLLSDRFSAERPKGSFSTLEIQRTEQGDSAMYLCASSSQGTVSGNTIYFGEGSWLTVV.